This TCR beta chain derives from a study of blood T cell repertoires in COVID-19 (TCRdb year 2020). The study in broad terms: Collaborator samples came from the United States, Italy and Spain and covered acute and convalescent phases of COVID-19. The material from the prospective study consisted of cDNA or gDNA derived from T cells, B-cell-depleted T cells, or PBMCs. The dataset comprised deeply sampled blood TCRbeta repertoires from subjects exposed to, actively infected with, or recovered from COVID-19. The repertoires were released in a freely available public database intended as a resource for research on the immune response to SARS-CoV-2. The samples were drawn from the first 160 participants of the ongoing ImmuneRACE study and from roughly 1,300 subjects provided by 6 global collaborators. Sample metadata almost always included a de-identified subject ID, COVID-19 status, age in years and sex. HLA class I and class II types, where available, came from metadata supplied by the sample provider rather than from assay-based typing.

With respect to this clone: Its target antigen remains unknown. Base qualities were left out, and no much larger clone turns up one base away.

The CDR1 and CDR2 encoded by the germline V gene are SGHVS and FQNEAQ. Between the V and J ends, shortened by 5 bases and 8 bases respectively, the junction contains 27 bases. The cysteine opens and the phenylalanine closes a CDR3 of 18 amino acids. The kept DNA is CDR3 alone, 54 bases in frame from the first base. General findings and caveats noted by the study authors: Clinical and demographic metadata were provided uncurated, with the amount varying by source and participant.

TCRbeta CDR3 regions were amplified from genomic DNA using the immunoSEQ Assay, a bias-controlled multiplex PCR. Per the source publication's procedure: Nucleated cell counts per sample were estimated from amplification of reference gene primers within the assay. Sequence reads were collapsed and filtered to measure the absolute abundance of every unique TCRbeta CDR3 rearrangement. For each sample, productive Simpson clonality was calculated as the square root of Simpson's diversity index over productive rearrangements. Here the immuneACCESS table is served through TCRdb, limited to in-frame sequences with V and J called. Missing clones are a known gap in these copies; in checked studies unresolved V genes cover under half, and the rest lacks a known reason. The V and J calls and clone size are taken from that table; D and trimming were inferred from the DNA. Across this sample there are fewer than 150,000 clones, with more than 70% seen only once. Roughly 10% of the sample is taken by the ten largest.

Whole blood was collected in K2EDTA tubes by collaborating institutions according to the institutions' own protocols. Collaborator samples were shipped for TCRbeta analysis as frozen whole blood, isolated PBMCs, or DNA extracted from either sample type. The receptor was isolated from a man aged 45-60 years with active or convalescent COVID-19. The specimen sequenced was peripheral blood. The sequence joins TRBV7-8 to TRBJ1-4; perhaps TRBD1 is the D gene, with 5 bases matching. This receptor carries the CDR3 CASSQDRIFATILEKLFF. The nucleotide sequence is TGTGCCAGCAGCCAAGACAGAATCTTTGCAACTATCCTCGAAAAACTGTTTTTT.